Below are 29 T cell receptor beta chains sequenced from a single sample in a study of neurological immune-mediated disorders. TCRdb re-derived calls from the 5' RACE reads in MiXCR, one entry per CDR3 protein. The sample records 55,000 to 75,000 distinct CDR3 sequences, 2% to 2.5% being singletons. Sample: PBMCs. These receptors were taken from a man aged 45 to 65 with multiple sclerosis.

This clonotype came up many times. V and J are TRBV12-3 or TRBV12-4 and TRBJ1-5, with D possibly TRBD1 on 6 matching bases. Trimming shortened V by 6 bases and J by 5 bases, and 14 bases separated the two germline ends. The CDR3 consists of 14 residues. For the CDR3, the DNA is TGTGCCAGCAGGAAAACAGGGCCTGATCAGCCCCAGCATTTT. It yields the protein CASRKTGPDQPQHF.

The sample holds many counts of this clonotype. The genes are TRBV7-9 and TRBJ2-7; 11 bases line up with TRBD2. This CDR3 comprises 15 residues. The V and J ends lost 6 bases and 2 bases, in that order; junction bases with no gene match: 6. Germline values: CDR1 SEHNR, CDR2 FQNEAQ (reference sequence). The CDR3 region has the DNA TGTGCCAGCAGGCCTAGCGGGGGGCGAGCCTACGAGCAGTACTTC. This encodes CASRPSGGRAYEQYF.

This clonotype was picked up many times. V is TRBV7-8 and J is TRBJ2-1; D possibly corresponds to TRBD1 (6 bases). Germline CDR1 and CDR2: SGHVS and FQNEAQ. The CDR3 runs to 15 residues. V lost 6 bases to trimming and J lost 7 bases, with 19 bases between them. This CDR3 reads CASRSPTGFGNEQFF. The CDR3 DNA is TGTGCCAGCAGGTCTCCCACAGGGTTTGGTAATGAGCAGTTCTTC.

This clonotype was recorded many times. The chain combines TRBV28 with TRBJ2-3, with a possible D match to TRBD1 (7 bases). The CDR3 contains 16 residues. Looked up from germline, CDR1 is MDHEN and CDR2 is SYDVKM. V lost 2 bases and J 1 base, leaving 13 bases between the germline ends. CDR3 nucleotide sequence: TGTGCCAGCAGTTTAGAGGGGGGACAGCGCACAGATACGCAGTATTTT. It yields the protein CASSLEGGQRTDTQYF.

This clonotype was observed many times. The V gene is TRBV2, the J gene TRBJ2-7, with 7 bases fitting TRBD1. The CDR3 runs to 14 residues. Trimming cost V 2 bases and J 3 bases; bases outside gene matches: 4. From germline, CDR1 is SNHLY and CDR2 FYNNEI. Here the CDR3 DNA reads TGTGCCAGCAGTGAAAGGGGGCATCTCTACGAGCAGTACTTC. Its protein is CASSERGHLYEQYF.

The table lists this clonotype with many counts. This chain connects TRBV27 to TRBJ2-1; maybe TRBD2 (5 bases). CDR1 MNHEY and CDR2 SMNVEV come from the germline V gene (reference sequence). The CDR3 extends over 17 amino acids. V lost 6 bases, J lost 0 bases, and 18 bases lay in between. The CDR3 spells CASRSPRSAGSYNEQFF. In nucleotides, the CDR3 is TGTGCCAGCAGATCCCCGCGATCGGCGGGCTCCTACAATGAGCAGTTCTTC.

This clonotype was recorded many times. The V call is TRBV28, the J call TRBJ1-6; D gene uncertain. Deletions cut 6 bases from V and 0 bases from J, with 9 bases between. CDR3 length: 15 residues. Germline V gene lookup returns CDR1 MDHEN and CDR2 SYDVKM. This CDR3 reads CASRPLSSYNSPLHF. CDR3 bases: TGTGCCAGCAGGCCTCTCAGCTCCTATAATTCACCCCTCCACTTT.

At least ten counts were recorded for this clonotype. The rearrangement joins TRBV3-1 to TRBJ1-4, with unresolved D. The CDR3 spans 16 residues. V was cut by 1 base and J by 1 base, with 10 bases left in between. Germline CDR1 is LGHDT and CDR2 is YNNKEL (reference sequence). The CDR3 DNA sequence: TGTGCCAGCAGCCAAGGGCGGCGGCGAACTAATGAAAAACTGTTTTTT. Its translation is CASSQGRRRTNEKLFF.

This clonotype was detected many times. The gene calls are TRBV7-9 and TRBJ2-7, with TRBD2 matching 11 bases. Trimming took 5 bases from V and 0 from J; bases not matched to a gene: 3. CDR1 is SEHNR, CDR2 FQNEAQ, per germline (reference sequence). This CDR3 region has 15 residues. The DNA for the CDR3 is TGTGCCAGCAGCACGACTAGCGGGGTCTCCTACGAGCAGTACTTC. Translation gives CASSTTSGVSYEQYF. Filled out from reference TRBV7-9 and TRBJ2-7, the complete variable domain reads DTGVSQNPRHKITKRGQNVTFRCDPISEHNRLYWYRQTLGQGPEFLTYFQNEAQLEKSRLLSDRFSAERPKGSFSTLEIQRTEQGDSAMYLCASSTTSGVSYEQYFGPGTRLTVT.

By share, this clonotype ranks as medium-sized. The chain combines TRBV15 with TRBJ2-3; D might be TRBD1 or TRBD2, each matching 6 bases. The germline gives CDR1 LNHNV, CDR2 YYDKDF (reference sequence). Trimming pared 0 bases from V and 7 bases from J, leaving 17 bases between. This CDR3 has 16 amino acids. The CDR3 nucleotides are TGTGCCACCAGCAGAGATCGGGCAGGGGACTTAAATACGCAGTATTTT. Its protein is CATSRDRAGDLNTQYF.

This clonotype has at least ten counts. The chain is built from TRBV7-2 and TRBJ2-1; 7 nucleotides match TRBD2. Germline V gives CDR1 SGHTA, CDR2 FQGNSA. The CDR3 consists of 15 residues. Losses at the gene ends were 3 bases for V and 2 bases for J; bases not matched to a gene: 4. The DNA of the CDR3 is TGTGCCAGCAGCTTTGGAGCGGGGCCCTACAATGAGCAGTTCTTC. Protein product: CASSFGAGPYNEQFF.

This clonotype has at least ten counts. The V call is TRBV20-1, the J call TRBJ1-1, with unresolved D. The germline gives CDR1 DFQATT, CDR2 SNEGSKA (reference sequence). There are 13 residues in the CDR3. The V end was cut by 0 bases, the J end by 5 bases, with 10 bases between. The chain's CDR3 is CSARDLMGTEAFF. The CDR3 nucleotides read TGCAGTGCTAGAGATCTGATGGGGACTGAAGCTTTCTTT.

In its sample, this clonotype was seen many times. The rearrangement uses TRBV4-2 and TRBJ2-2, with a weak D call TRBD1 (6 bases). Germline V CDR1 and CDR2: LGHNA, YNFKEQ. V dropped 1 base and J dropped 0 bases, with 9 bases sitting between them. This CDR3 has 16 amino acids. CDR3 region: CASSQGTVTNTGELFF. The CDR3 DNA follows: TGTGCCAGCAGCCAAGGGACAGTCACGAACACCGGGGAGCTGTTTTTT.

The table lists this clonotype with many counts. The chain couples TRBV24-1 to TRBJ2-5; no firm D call. Germline-derived CDR1 and CDR2 are KGHDR and SFDVKD. The CDR3 loop spans 14 amino acids. The ends were cut back, 4 bases at V and 4 bases at J, with 12 bases in the middle. CDR3 DNA: TGTGCCACCAGTGAAAACAGAGTTGGAGAGACCCAGTACTTC. It codes for CATSENRVGETQYF.

This clonotype was detected many times. This chain links TRBV20-1 with TRBJ2-7; possible D gene TRBD2, 6 bases. The CDR3 is made up of 13 amino acids. CDR1 DFQATT and CDR2 SNEGSKA come from the germline V gene (reference sequence). The V end was cut by 0 bases, the J end by 4 bases, with 10 bases between. CDR3 DNA sequence: TGCAGTGCTAGAGATATAAGCGGGTACGAGCAGTACTTC. This translates into CSARDISGYEQYF.

The chain has TRBV6-2 or TRBV6-3 and TRBJ2-7; no definite D call. The CDR3 sequence is 12 residues long. Germline V gives CDR1 MNHEY, CDR2 SVGEGT. V was shortened by 6 bases and J by 6 bases, with 12 bases between the two germline ends. CDR3 bases: TGTGCCAGCAGCTTCGCACCGGGCGAGCAGTACTTC. It encodes CASSFAPGEQYF.

In this sample, this clonotype turned up many times. This chain's CDR3 is CASSYPLPRGQETQYF. DNA for the CDR3: TGTGCCAGCAGTTACCCCCTACCCAGGGGACAAGAGACCCAGTACTTC. This chain links TRBV6-2 or TRBV6-3 with TRBJ2-5; tentatively, D is TRBD1 (6 bases). The germline CDR1 and CDR2 sequences are MNHEY and SVGEGT. Trimming cost V 2 bases and J 2 bases, with 15 bases left between them. This CDR3 region has 16 residues.

This clonotype was detected many times. The CDR3 DNA follows: TGCAGTGCGAGCCTTCGGGGTATGAAAAAGACCCAGTACTTC. It translates to CSASLRGMKKTQYF. V usage is TRBV20-1 and J usage is TRBJ2-5; D is possibly TRBD2 (5 bases). V gave up 6 bases and J gave up 6 bases, with 20 bases separating them. The CDR3 consists of 14 residues. Germline CDR1 DFQATT, CDR2 SNEGSKA (reference sequence).

This clonotype has a count of ten or more. CDR3 DNA sequence: TGTGCCAGCAGTTTATCGTCCCGGGACAGGTACGAGCAGTACTTC. Translation: CASSLSSRDRYEQYF. The rearrangement joins TRBV28 to TRBJ2-7, with 8 bases that match TRBD1. The V segment lost 1 base and the J segment 4 bases; nucleotides outside the gene matches: 6. The CDR3 loop spans 15 amino acids. CDR1 and CDR2 (germline): MDHEN, SYDVKM.

This clonotype was seen more than once but under ten times. A much larger clonotype is one base distant, so this may be a read error. The chain is built from TRBV12-3 or TRBV12-4 and TRBJ2-2; D is unresolved. With 5 bases removed from V and 2 bases from J, the gap between germline ends came to 9 bases. The CDR3 is made up of 14 amino acids. CDR3 sequence reads: CASSRQNNTGELFF. In DNA form, the CDR3 reads TGTGCCAGCAGTCGGCAAAACAACACCGGGGAGCTGTTTTTT.

This clonotype was counted many times. The CDR3 is CSARETGGESDEKLFF. CDR3 sequence (DNA): TGCAGTGCTAGAGAAACAGGGGGCGAGAGTGATGAAAAACTGTTTTTT. V is TRBV20-1 and J is TRBJ1-4; the match to TRBD1 covers 9 bases. Germline trimming cut 0 bases from V and 6 bases from J; bases unmatched to any gene: 8. CDR1 and CDR2 (germline): DFQATT, SNEGSKA (reference sequence). The CDR3 runs 16 residues.

This clonotype occurred many times. CDR3 nucleotides: TGCGCCAGCAGCCCGTCAGGGATCTCGACGCAGTATTTT. Translation gives CASSPSGISTQYF. The chain has TRBV5-1 and TRBJ2-3; weak D call: TRBD1 (5 bases). Germline V gene lookup returns CDR1 SGHRS and CDR2 YFSETQ. There are 13 residues in the CDR3. V was clipped by 4 bases and J by 9 bases, with 15 bases between them.

Ten or more counts support this clonotype. In DNA form, the CDR3 reads TGTGCCAGCAGGCGCCTGACAGGGACTGGGGAAAAACTGTTTTTT. Its protein is CASRRLTGTGEKLFF. V is TRBV7-2 and J is TRBJ1-4, with TRBD1 matching over 7 bases. The ends lost 6 bases at V and 8 bases at J; junction bases unmatched: 12. Germline lookup yields CDR1 SGHTA and CDR2 FQGNSA. The CDR3 contains 15 residues.

Ten or more counts support this clonotype. This chain joins TRBV28 and TRBJ1-2; no reliable D call. CDR3 length: 12 residues. The V gene lost 3 bases and the J gene lost 6 bases, with 8 bases spanning the gap. Germline V gene sequence: CDR1 MDHEN, CDR2 SYDVKM. CDR3 in amino acids: CASSLRTHGYTF. Here the CDR3 DNA reads TGTGCCAGCAGTTTGCGTACCCATGGCTACACCTTC.

This clonotype has at least ten counts. The V gene is TRBV20-1, the J gene TRBJ2-7, with a possible D match to TRBD2 (6 bases). Germline V gene data show CDR1 as DFQATT and CDR2 as SNEGSKA (reference sequence). This CDR3 is built from 12 residues. Trimming pared 0 bases from V and 7 bases from J, leaving 10 bases between. CDR3 protein: CSARDGGEEQYF. The CDR3 DNA sequence: TGCAGTGCTAGAGACGGGGGAGAGGAGCAGTACTTC.

There are many counts of this clonotype. This rearrangement joins TRBV7-2 to TRBJ1-2; 9 bases line up with TRBD1. The CDR3 runs 15 residues. V lost 4 bases to trimming and J lost 1 base; unmatched junction nucleotides: 4. Germline V lookup: CDR1 SGHTA, CDR2 FQGNSA. In nucleotides, the CDR3 is TGTGCCAGCAGCTCGAGGACAGGGGATAACTATGGCTACACCTTC. Amino acids: CASSSRTGDNYGYTF.

This clonotype was observed many times. This chain joins TRBV5-1 and TRBJ2-5; D is undetermined. V was pared by 1 base and J by 2 bases, with 9 bases between. CDR3 length: 14 residues. Germline V gene data show CDR1 as SGHRS and CDR2 as YFSETQ. The CDR3 reads CASSLSGWQETQYF. The DNA of the CDR3 is TGCGCCAGCAGCTTGTCTGGCTGGCAAGAGACCCAGTACTTC.

This clonotype was seen many times. The V call is TRBV12-3 or TRBV12-4, the J call TRBJ2-5; D is possibly TRBD2 (5 bases). This CDR3 region has 14 residues. V dropped 5 bases and J dropped 3 bases, with 13 bases sitting between them. CDR3: CASSPTPREETQYF. CDR3 bases: TGTGCCAGCAGTCCGACACCGAGGGAAGAGACCCAGTACTTC.

This clonotype was seen many times. The chain uses TRBV29-1 and TRBJ1-1; the D is unclear. The CDR3 extends over 11 amino acids. Germline loops: CDR1 SQVTM, CDR2 ANQGSEA. V was pared by 1 base and J by 7 bases, with 7 bases between. As DNA, the CDR3 is TGCAGCGTTGAAGGGTCTCGTGAAGCTTTCTTT. Protein product: CSVEGSREAFF. The full variable domain, with the rest looked up from reference TRBV29-1 and TRBJ1-1, is SAVISQKPSRDICQRGTSLTIQCQVDSQVTMMFWYRQQPGQSLTLIATANQGSEATYESGFVIDKFPISRPNLTFSTLTVSNMSPEDSSIYLCSVEGSREAFFGQGTRLTVV.